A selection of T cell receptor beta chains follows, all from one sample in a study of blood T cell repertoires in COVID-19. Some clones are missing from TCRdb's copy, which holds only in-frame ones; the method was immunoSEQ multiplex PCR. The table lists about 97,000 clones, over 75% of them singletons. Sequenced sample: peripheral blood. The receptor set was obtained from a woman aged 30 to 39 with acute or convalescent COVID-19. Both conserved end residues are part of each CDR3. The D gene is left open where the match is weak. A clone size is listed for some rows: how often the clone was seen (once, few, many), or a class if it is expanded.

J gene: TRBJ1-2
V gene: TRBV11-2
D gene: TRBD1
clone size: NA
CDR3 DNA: TGTGCCAGCAGCCCGGGAGGACAGGGCCCCCCGGTCGGCTACACCTTC
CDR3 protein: CASSPGGQGPPVGYTF

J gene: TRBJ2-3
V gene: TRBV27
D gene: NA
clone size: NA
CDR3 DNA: TGTGCCAGCAGTTCGCGACCCTACCGGACAACAGATACGCAGTATTTT
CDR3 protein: CASSSRPYRTTDTQYF

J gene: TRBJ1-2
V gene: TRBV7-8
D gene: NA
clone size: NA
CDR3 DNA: TGTGCCAGCAGCTTAGACGGTGAAGGCTACACCTTC
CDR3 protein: CASSLDGEGYTF

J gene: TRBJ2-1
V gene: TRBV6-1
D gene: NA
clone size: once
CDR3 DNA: TGTGCCAGCAGTGGCCGGGCGGGACAGAGAGAGTACAATGAGCAGTTCTTC
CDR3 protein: CASSGRAGQREYNEQFF

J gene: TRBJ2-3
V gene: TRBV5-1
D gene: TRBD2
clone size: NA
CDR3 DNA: TGCGCCAGCAGCTTGGGACTAGCGGGAGACACGCAGTATTTT
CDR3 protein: CASSLGLAGDTQYF

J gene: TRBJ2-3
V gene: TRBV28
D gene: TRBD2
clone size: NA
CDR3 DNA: TGTGCCAGCAGTCCCATCCTTCTAGCGGGGGTCACAGATACGCAGTATTTT
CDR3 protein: CASSPILLAGVTDTQYF

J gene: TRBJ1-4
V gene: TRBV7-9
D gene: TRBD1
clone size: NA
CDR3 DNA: TGTGCCAGCAGCTTGGCCCCCGGGACAGGGGCCTTTAATGAAAAACTGTTTTTT
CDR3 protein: CASSLAPGTGAFNEKLFF

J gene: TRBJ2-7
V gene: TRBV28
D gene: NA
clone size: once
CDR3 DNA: TGTGCCAGCAGTTTAGCATTTGACAGTCCCTACGAGCAGTACTTC
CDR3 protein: CASSLAFDSPYEQYF

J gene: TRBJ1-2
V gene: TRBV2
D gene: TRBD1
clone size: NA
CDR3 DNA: TGTGCCAGCAGCGGGGACAGTGAAGGCTACACCTTC
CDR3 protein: CASSGDSEGYTF

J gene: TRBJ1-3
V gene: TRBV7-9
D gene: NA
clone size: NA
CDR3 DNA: TGTGCCAGCAGCTTTGGAGTGGGAAACACCATATATTTT
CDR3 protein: CASSFGVGNTIYF

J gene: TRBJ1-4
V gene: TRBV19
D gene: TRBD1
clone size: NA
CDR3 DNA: TGTGCCAGTAGTACCGGGACAGTTAATGAAAAACTGTTTTTT
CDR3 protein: CASSTGTVNEKLFF

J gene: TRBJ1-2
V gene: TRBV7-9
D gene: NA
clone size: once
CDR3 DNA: TGTGCCAGCAGCGTTAATGGGGGGTTTTATGGCTACACCTTC
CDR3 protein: CASSVNGGFYGYTF

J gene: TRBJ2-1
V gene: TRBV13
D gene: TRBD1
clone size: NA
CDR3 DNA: TGTGCCAGCAGCACCGGACAGGGGGGATCCTACAATGAGCAGTTCTTC
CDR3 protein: CASSTGQGGSYNEQFF

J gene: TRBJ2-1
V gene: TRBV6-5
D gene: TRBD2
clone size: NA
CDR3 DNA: TGTGCCAGCAGTTACAGCGGGACTAGCGGGGGGGCTGAGCAGTTCTTC
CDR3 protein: CASSYSGTSGGAEQFF

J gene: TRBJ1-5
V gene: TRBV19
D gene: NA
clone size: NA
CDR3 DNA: TGTGCCAGTAGTTTGGGCAGGGAGGGACCCCAGCATTTT
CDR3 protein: CASSLGREGPQHF

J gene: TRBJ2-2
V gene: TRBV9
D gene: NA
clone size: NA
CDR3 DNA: TGTGCCAGCAGCCCTCTCTCGGCTAGCGCAAACACCGGGGAGCTGTTTTTT
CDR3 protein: CASSPLSASANTGELFF

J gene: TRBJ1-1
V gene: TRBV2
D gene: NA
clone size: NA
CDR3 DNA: TGTGCCAGCAGTGAATGGGCGATGTTGGACACTGAAGCTTTCTTT
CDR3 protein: CASSEWAMLDTEAFF

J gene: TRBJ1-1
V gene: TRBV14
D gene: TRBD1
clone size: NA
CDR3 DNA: TGTGCCAGCAGCCCCCCAGGGGGGACTGAAGCTTTCTTT
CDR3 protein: CASSPPGGTEAFF

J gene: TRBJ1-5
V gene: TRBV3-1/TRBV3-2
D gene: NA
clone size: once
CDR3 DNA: TGTGCCAGCAGCCACCCTGATCAGCCCCAGCATTTT
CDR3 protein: CASSHPDQPQHF

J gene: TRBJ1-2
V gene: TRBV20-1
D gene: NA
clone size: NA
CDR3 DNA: TGCAGTGGGACAGCCCCCAGGGGCTACACCTTC
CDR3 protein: CSGTAPRGYTF

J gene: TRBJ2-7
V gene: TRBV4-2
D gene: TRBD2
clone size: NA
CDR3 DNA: TGTGCCAGCAGCCCTTCCGGCGGGGGGGCCTTCAACGAGCAGTACTTC
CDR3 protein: CASSPSGGGAFNEQYF

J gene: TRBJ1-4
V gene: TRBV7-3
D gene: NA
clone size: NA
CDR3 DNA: TGTGCCAGCAGCTTAAAACAGCCATCTAATGAAAAACTGTTTTTT
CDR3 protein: CASSLKQPSNEKLFF

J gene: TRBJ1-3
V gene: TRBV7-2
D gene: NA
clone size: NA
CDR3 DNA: TGTGCCAGCAGCAATTTAGCGAACACCATATATTTT
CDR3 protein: CASSNLANTIYF

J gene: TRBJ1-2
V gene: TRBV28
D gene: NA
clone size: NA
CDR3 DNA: TGTGCCAGCAGTTTGGGGGCGCACTATGGCTACACCTTC
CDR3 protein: CASSLGAHYGYTF

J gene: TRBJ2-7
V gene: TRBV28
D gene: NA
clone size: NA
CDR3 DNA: TGTGCCAGCAGCCCCCGCGGGCTCTCCTACGAGCAGTACTTC
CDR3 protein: CASSPRGLSYEQYF

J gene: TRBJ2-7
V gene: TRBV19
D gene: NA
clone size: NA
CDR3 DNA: TGTGCCAGTAGTATAGATCGGGGGACCTACGAGCAGTACTTC
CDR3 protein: CASSIDRGTYEQYF

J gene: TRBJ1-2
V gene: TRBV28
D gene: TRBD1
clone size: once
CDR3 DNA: TGTGCCAGCAGTTTAAGAGGGACAGGGAATGGCTACACCTTC
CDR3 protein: CASSLRGTGNGYTF

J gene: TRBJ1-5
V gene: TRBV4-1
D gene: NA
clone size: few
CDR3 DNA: TGCGCCAGCAGCCACGAGGGCAATCAGCCCCAGCATTTT
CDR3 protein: CASSHEGNQPQHF

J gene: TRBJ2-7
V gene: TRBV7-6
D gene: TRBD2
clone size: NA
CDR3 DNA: TGTGCCAGCAGCGAACCAGTGGGCGGGGGGTCCTACGAGCAGTACTTC
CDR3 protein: CASSEPVGGGSYEQYF

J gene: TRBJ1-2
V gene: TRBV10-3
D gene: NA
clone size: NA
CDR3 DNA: TGTGCCATCAGTGAGGGGCAGGGTAACCTAGTGGGCTACACCTTC
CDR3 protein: CAISEGQGNLVGYTF

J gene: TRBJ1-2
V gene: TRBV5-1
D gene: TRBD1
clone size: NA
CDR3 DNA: TGCGCCAGCAGCCTAACGGGACAGGGACATGGCTACACCTTC
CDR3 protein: CASSLTGQGHGYTF

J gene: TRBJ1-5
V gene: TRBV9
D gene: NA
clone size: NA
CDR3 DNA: TGTGCCAGCAGCGACAGCCGACTAGAATGGGCCCAGCATTTT
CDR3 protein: CASSDSRLEWAQHF

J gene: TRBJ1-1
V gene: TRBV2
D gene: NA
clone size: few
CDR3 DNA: TGTGCCAGCAGTGAAGGGAGGAGGACTGAAGCTTTCTTT
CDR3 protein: CASSEGRRTEAFF

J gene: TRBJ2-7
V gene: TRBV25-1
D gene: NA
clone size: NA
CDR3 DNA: TGTGCCAGCAGTGAGGGGGGGGGCCCACGGCCCGAGCAGTACTTC
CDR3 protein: CASSEGGGPRPEQYF

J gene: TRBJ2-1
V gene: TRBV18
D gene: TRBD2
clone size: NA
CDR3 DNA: TGTGCCAGCTCACCACCCAGCGGGGGGGCGAGGGAGCAGTTCTTC
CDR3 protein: CASSPPSGGAREQFF

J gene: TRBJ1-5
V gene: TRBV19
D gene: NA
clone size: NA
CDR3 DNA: TGTGCCAGTAGTATAGGTACAGGGAATCAGCCCCAGCATTTT
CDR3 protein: CASSIGTGNQPQHF

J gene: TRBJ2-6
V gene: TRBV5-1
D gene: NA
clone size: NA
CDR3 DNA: TGCGCCAGCAGCCCAGGAATGAGCTCTGGGGCCAACGTCCTGACTTTC
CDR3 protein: CASSPGMSSGANVLTF

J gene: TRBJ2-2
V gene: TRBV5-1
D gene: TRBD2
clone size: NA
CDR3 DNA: TGCGCCAGCAGCTTGGGGCTAGCGGGGGGCACCGGGGAGCTGTTTTTT
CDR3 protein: CASSLGLAGGTGELFF

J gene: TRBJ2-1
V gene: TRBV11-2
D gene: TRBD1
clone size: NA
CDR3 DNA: TGTGCCAGCAGCTCCAGGGCGACAGGGGATAATGAGCAGTTCTTC
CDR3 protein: CASSSRATGDNEQFF

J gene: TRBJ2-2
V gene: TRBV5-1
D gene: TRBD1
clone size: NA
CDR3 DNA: TGCGCCAGCAGCACCCGGACAGGCAGCACCGGGGAGCTGTTTTTT
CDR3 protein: CASSTRTGSTGELFF

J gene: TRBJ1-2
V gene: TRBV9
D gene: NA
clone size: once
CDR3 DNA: TGTGCCAGCAGCGTAGGGGGACTCCGAGGAGCTAACTATGGCTACACCTTC
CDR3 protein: CASSVGGLRGANYGYTF

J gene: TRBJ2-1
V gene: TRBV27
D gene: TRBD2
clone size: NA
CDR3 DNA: TGTGCCAGCAGTTTATCAACACTAGCGGTGGGCAATGAGCAGTTCTTC
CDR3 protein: CASSLSTLAVGNEQFF

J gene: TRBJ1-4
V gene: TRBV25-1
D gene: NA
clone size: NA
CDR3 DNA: TGTGCCAGCAGTTTCCTGGGGGGGGCAGGAGAAAAACTGTTTTTT
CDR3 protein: CASSFLGGAGEKLFF

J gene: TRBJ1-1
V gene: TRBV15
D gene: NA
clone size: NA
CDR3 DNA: TGTGCCACCAGCAGAGAACAGACAGGAACAGCTGAAGCTTTCTTT
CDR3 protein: CATSREQTGTAEAFF

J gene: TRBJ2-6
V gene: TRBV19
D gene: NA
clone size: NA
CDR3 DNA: TGTGCCAGTAGTCAGGTGGGGCTCGGGGCCAACGTCCTGACTTTC
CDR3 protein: CASSQVGLGANVLTF